The clone carrying this TCR beta chain has just one count. Patients at the Seattle site were enrolled during active infection and followed longitudinally. The data derive from a study of blood T cell repertoires in COVID-19. On the study more broadly: Collection of acute and convalescent COVID-19 samples took place in the United States, Italy and Spain.

The CDR3 length is 13 residues. Germline CDR1 and CDR2: SGHRS and YFSETQ. The V end lost 5 bases, the J end lost 5 bases, and 13 bases lay between the germline ends. Profiled with immunoSEQ multiplex PCR; TCRdb holds only in-frame clones, not every one. The sample holds about 420,000 clones, 85% to 90% seen once. The V gene is TRBV5-1, the J gene TRBJ2-5; D is uncertain. This TCR came from a man aged 18-30 years with COVID-19, enrolled during active disease. The sequenced material came from peripheral blood. CDR3 sequence (DNA): TGCGCCAGCAGGTTTACGGAGTCGGAGACCCAGTACTTC. It encodes CASRFTESETQYF.